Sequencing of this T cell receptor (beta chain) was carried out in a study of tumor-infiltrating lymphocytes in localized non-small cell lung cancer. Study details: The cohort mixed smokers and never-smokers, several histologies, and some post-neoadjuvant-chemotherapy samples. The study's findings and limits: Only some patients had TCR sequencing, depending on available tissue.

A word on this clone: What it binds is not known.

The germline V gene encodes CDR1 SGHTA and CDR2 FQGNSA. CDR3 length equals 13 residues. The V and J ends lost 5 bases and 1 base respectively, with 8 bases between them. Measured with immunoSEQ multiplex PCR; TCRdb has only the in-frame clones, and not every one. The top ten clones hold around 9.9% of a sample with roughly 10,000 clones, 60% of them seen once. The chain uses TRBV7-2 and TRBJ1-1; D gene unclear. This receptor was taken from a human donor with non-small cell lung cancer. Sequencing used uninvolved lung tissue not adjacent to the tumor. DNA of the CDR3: TGTGCCAGCAGCCCCCGGGAGAACACTGAAGCTTTCTTT. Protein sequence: CASSPRENTEAFF.